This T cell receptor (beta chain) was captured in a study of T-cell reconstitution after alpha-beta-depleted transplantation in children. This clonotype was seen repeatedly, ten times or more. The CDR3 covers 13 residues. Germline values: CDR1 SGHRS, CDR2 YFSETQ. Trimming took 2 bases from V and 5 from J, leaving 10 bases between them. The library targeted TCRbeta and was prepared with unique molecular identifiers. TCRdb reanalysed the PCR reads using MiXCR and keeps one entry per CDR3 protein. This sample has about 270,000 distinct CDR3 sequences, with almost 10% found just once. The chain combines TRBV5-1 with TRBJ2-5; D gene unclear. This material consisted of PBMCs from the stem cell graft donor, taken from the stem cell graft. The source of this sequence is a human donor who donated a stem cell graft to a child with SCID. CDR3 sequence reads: CASSFAEGETQYF. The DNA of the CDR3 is TGCGCCAGCAGCTTCGCGGAAGGGGAGACCCAGTACTTC.